The 26 T cell receptor beta chains given below trace back to one sample, sequenced in a study of T-cell memory formation after mild COVID-19 (TCRdb year 2021). Library preparation used 5' RACE. The data were produced on an Illumina NovaSeq 6000. TCRdb trimmed public reads at Q25 via fastp, called clones via MiXCR and kept in-frame beta chains. Rows with one shared CDR3 protein collapse into an entry with the most common genes and DNA. A total of about 340,000 distinct CDR3 sequences appear in this sample, 20% to 25% of them only once. Around 23% of the sample rests with the top ten. The specimen sequenced was PBMCs or a T cell subset sorted from them (not recorded which). The source of these receptors is a man younger than 30 who had mild COVID-19 (a few samples of this study predate the infection). The sample titles of this study are shuffled in the database, so cell type and time point are left out; the donor was told from shared clones.

The chain recombines TRBV9 with TRBJ2-4, with D possibly TRBD1 on 7 matching bases. CDR3 length equals 13 residues. V gave up 3 bases and J gave up 9 bases, with 13 bases separating them. Germline values: CDR1 SGDLS, CDR2 YYNGEE. Here the CDR3 reads CASSGYQGGIQYF. The CDR3 nucleotides are TGTGCCAGCAGCGGATACCAGGGGGGCATTCAGTACTTC.

V is TRBV2 and J is TRBJ1-1; TRBD1 matches 8 bases. Germline CDR1 reads SNHLY; CDR2 reads FYNNEI. The junction had 8 bases not matched to a gene; V was cut back by 6 bases and J by 5 bases. This CDR3 spans 14 amino acids. The CDR3, as DNA: TGTGCCAGCAGGGCCGAGCAGGGGGCTACTGAAGCTTTCTTT. Translating it yields CASRAEQGATEAFF.

A few counts support this clonotype. The J gene is TRBJ2-5, the V gene TRBV7-2; a weak D match, TRBD2 (5 bases). The CDR3 runs 13 residues. V was shortened by 4 bases and J by 4 bases, with 10 bases between the two germline ends. Germline loops: CDR1 SGHTA, CDR2 FQGNSA. Written as DNA, the CDR3 is TGTGCCAGCAGCTCCGGGGTTTTAGAGACCCAGTACTTC. It encodes CASSSGVLETQYF.

This clonotype showed up just a few times. This chain connects TRBV7-7 to TRBJ2-1; no clear D gene. The V and J ends lost 0 bases and 8 bases respectively, with 8 bases between them. Germline V gives CDR1 SSHAT, CDR2 FNYEAQ (reference sequence). This CDR3 comprises 13 residues. The CDR3 nucleotides are TGTGCCAGCAGCTTAGCGACCGGTGATGAGCAGTTCTTC. This encodes CASSLATGDEQFF.

J is TRBJ2-3 and V is TRBV5-1, with TRBD2 matching over 7 bases. This CDR3 region has 15 residues. Germline V gives CDR1 SGHRS, CDR2 YFSETQ. Losses at the gene ends were 3 bases for V and 6 bases for J; bases not matched to a gene: 10. The CDR3, as DNA: TGCGCCAGCAGCTCCCGTGGGAGCGGGGAGGATACGCAGTATTTT. Amino acid sequence: CASSSRGSGEDTQYF.

V gene TRBV18 combines with J gene TRBJ1-1; D is possibly TRBD1 (5 bases). The V and J ends lost 3 bases and 4 bases respectively, with 18 bases between them. The CDR3 sequence is 16 residues long. Per germline, CDR1 KGHSH and CDR2 LQKENI. The CDR3 DNA reads as TGTGCCAGCTCACCCCTAGCGGGGGGAACGGTCACTGAAGCTTTCTTT. Residues: CASSPLAGGTVTEAFF.

This clonotype was counted many times. The chain couples TRBV2 to TRBJ1-3; a possible D gene is TRBD1 (6 bases). CDR1 is SNHLY and CDR2 is FYNNEI in the germline V gene. Trimming left V 7 bases short and J 0 bases short, with 10 bases between. This CDR3 has 14 amino acids. In DNA form, the CDR3 reads TGTGCCAGCATTGGGGGCCACTCTGGAAACACCATATATTTT. Translation gives CASIGGHSGNTIYF.

This clonotype turned up a few times. This chain links TRBV9 with TRBJ2-1; D is ambiguous. This CDR3 region has 14 residues. CDR1 SGDLS and CDR2 YYNGEE come from the germline V gene. V gave up 4 bases and J gave up 2 bases, with 10 bases separating them. CDR3: CASSIRYAYNEQFF. Here the CDR3 DNA reads TGTGCCAGCAGCATCCGGTACGCCTACAATGAGCAGTTCTTC.

The rearrangement joins TRBV7-9 to TRBJ2-1; D is perhaps TRBD1 (6 bases). CDR1 is SEHNR, CDR2 FQNEAQ, per germline (reference sequence). V gave up 5 bases and J gave up 0 bases, with 17 bases separating them. The CDR3 spans 17 residues. The CDR3 loop reads CASSHPGQPSSYNEQFF. CDR3 DNA: TGTGCCAGCAGCCACCCCGGACAGCCGAGCTCCTACAATGAGCAGTTCTTC. The variable domain in full, completed from reference TRBV7-9 and TRBJ2-1, reads DTGVSQNPRHKITKRGQNVTFRCDPISEHNRLYWYRQTLGQGPEFLTYFQNEAQLEKSRLLSDRFSAERPKGSFSTLEIQRTEQGDSAMYLCASSHPGQPSSYNEQFFGPGTRLTVL.

The rearrangement links TRBV4-1 to TRBJ2-1; D unclear. Trimming pared 1 base from V and 6 bases from J, leaving 7 bases between. Germline CDR1 is MGHRA and CDR2 is YSYEKL. This CDR3 comprises 13 residues. The CDR3 coding sequence is TGCGCCAGCAGCCAAGTAGATCCCAATGAGCAGTTCTTC. Translating gives CASSQVDPNEQFF.

As concerns this clonotype: Being one base from a much bigger clone, this may be a read error. This chain links TRBV20-1 with TRBJ1-4; 9 bases agree with TRBD1. Germline CDR1 and CDR2: DFQATT and SNEGSKA (reference sequence). The ends lost 6 bases at V and 7 bases at J; junction bases unmatched: 6. The CDR3 extends over 13 amino acids. The CDR3 DNA follows: TGCAGTGCCCCCGGGACAGGGAGTGAAAAACTGTTTTTT. As protein: CSAPGTGSEKLFF.

The chain carries TRBV12-3 or TRBV12-4 and TRBJ2-2; D gene ambiguous. V was pared by 4 bases and J by 3 bases, with 6 bases between. The CDR3 consists of 13 residues. The CDR3 DNA reads as TGTGCCAGCAGTTCTCGAGACACCGGGGAGCTGTTTTTT. Residues: CASSSRDTGELFF.

The V call is TRBV6-2 or TRBV6-3, the J call TRBJ2-3, with D uncertain. V shed 2 bases and J shed 5 bases, with 8 bases lying between them. This CDR3 region has 13 residues. Germline V lookup: CDR1 MNHEY, CDR2 SVGEGT. The CDR3 sequence: CASSYPAGDTQYF. The CDR3 nucleotides are TGTGCCAGCAGTTACCCCGCCGGAGATACGCAGTATTTT.

This clonotype occurred a few times. The rearrangement joins TRBV27 to TRBJ1-2; 10 bases align to TRBD1. The CDR3 extends over 14 amino acids. Germline loops: CDR1 MNHEY, CDR2 SMNVEV (reference sequence). V lost 6 bases, J lost 8 bases, and 9 bases stayed unmatched. The DNA for the CDR3 is TGTGCCAGCAGGCCGGGACAGGGGATGGGAGGCTACACCTTC. Translated: CASRPGQGMGGYTF.

There are a few counts of this clonotype. The V and J genes are TRBV6-5 and TRBJ2-3, with D perhaps matching TRBD2 (7 bases). This CDR3 comprises 15 residues. V shed 0 bases and J shed 4 bases, with 11 bases lying between them. Germline V CDR1 and CDR2: MNHEY, SVGAGI. The CDR3 bases are TGTGCCAGCAGTTACTCACGGGGGGCCTCAGATACGCAGTATTTT. Its translation: CASSYSRGASDTQYF.

The gene calls are TRBV7-8 and TRBJ1-5; tentative D call: TRBD1 (5 bases). The germline V gene encodes CDR1 SGHVS and CDR2 FQNEAQ. Trimming pared 2 bases from V and 4 bases from J, leaving 12 bases between. This CDR3 comprises 15 residues. Here the CDR3 reads CASSLQGNRNQPQHF. The CDR3 DNA follows: TGTGCCAGCAGCTTACAGGGCAACCGAAATCAGCCCCAGCATTTT.

V and J are TRBV18 and TRBJ2-3; the match to TRBD2 covers 7 bases. The junction had 7 bases not matched to a gene; V was cut back by 1 base and J by 3 bases. This CDR3 spans 16 amino acids. Per germline, CDR1 KGHSH and CDR2 LQKENI. CDR3 loop: CASSPLAPGGTDTQYF. The DNA for the CDR3 is TGTGCCAGCTCACCACTCGCGCCCGGGGGGACAGATACGCAGTATTTT.

V and J are TRBV5-1 and TRBJ2-3; 7 bases are a match to TRBD1. The V gene end was trimmed by 4 bases and the J gene end by 4 bases; junction bases not matched to a gene: 9. CDR1 and CDR2 from the germline V gene are SGHRS and YFSETQ. CDR3 length: 15 residues. The CDR3 here is CASSPMTGNPDTQYF. As DNA, the CDR3 is TGCGCCAGCAGCCCGATGACAGGGAACCCAGATACGCAGTATTTT. The whole variable domain, remainder taken from reference TRBV5-1 and TRBJ2-3, is KAGVTQTPRYLIKTRGQQVTLSCSPISGHRSVSWYQQTPGQGLQFLFEYFSETQRNKGNFPGRFSGRQFSNSRSEMNVSTLELGDSALYLCASSPMTGNPDTQYFGPGTRLTVL.

This clonotype was counted ten times or more. This chain links TRBV7-9 with TRBJ2-3; 10 bases are a match to TRBD2. CDR3 length equals 15 residues. In germline, CDR1 is SEHNR, CDR2 FQNEAQ (reference sequence). J was trimmed by 3 bases and V by 5 bases; bases with no gene match: 5. Here the CDR3 DNA reads TGTGCCAGCAGCCACGGGACTAGCGCAACAGATACGCAGTATTTT. Translating gives CASSHGTSATDTQYF.

This chain uses TRBV20-1 with TRBJ1-5; D unresolved. Germline lookup yields CDR1 DFQATT and CDR2 SNEGSKA (reference sequence). The CDR3 consists of 13 residues. The V gene lost 3 bases and the J gene lost 2 bases, with 8 bases spanning the gap. The CDR3 DNA sequence: TGCAGTGCTAGTCGGTTAGGCAATCAGCCCCAGCATTTT. Protein: CSASRLGNQPQHF.

The chain recombines TRBV7-6 with TRBJ1-3; TRBD1 matches 7 bases. This CDR3 has 18 amino acids. Germline assignment: CDR1 SGHVS and CDR2 FNYEAQ. V lost 5 bases, J lost 1 base, and 14 bases stayed unmatched. The CDR3 loop reads CASSPRSTGTFSGNTIYF. The CDR3 DNA sequence: TGTGCCAGCAGCCCCCGCTCGACAGGGACCTTTTCTGGAAACACCATATATTTT. Looking up the rest from reference TRBV7-6 and TRBJ1-3 gives the full variable domain: GAGVSQSPRYKVTKRGQDVALRCDPISGHVSLYWYRQALGQGPEFLTYFNYEAQQDKSGLPNDRFSAERPEGSISTLTIQRTEQRDSAMYRCASSPRSTGTFSGNTIYFGEGSWLTVV.

This clonotype was observed at least ten times. This sequence joins TRBV18 and TRBJ2-4, with no clear D. The V end was cut by 3 bases, the J end by 0 bases, with 6 bases between. This CDR3 spans 14 amino acids. Looked up from germline, CDR1 is KGHSH and CDR2 is LQKENI. The CDR3 coding sequence is TGTGCCAGCTCACCGCCAGAAGCCAAAAACATTCAGTACTTC. This codes for CASSPPEAKNIQYF.

CDR3 sequence reads: CASRTGVAGANVLTF. The CDR3 nucleotides read TGTGCCAGCAGGACAGGGGTGGCTGGGGCCAACGTCCTGACTTTC. This chain joins TRBV7-6 and TRBJ2-6; 8 bases agree with TRBD1. The CDR3 consists of 15 residues. Losses at the gene ends were 6 bases for V and 2 bases for J; bases not matched to a gene: 3. Per the germline V gene, CDR1 is SGHVS and CDR2 is FNYEAQ. The full variable domain, its missing parts supplied by reference TRBV7-6 and TRBJ2-6, is GAGVSQSPRYKVTKRGQDVALRCDPISGHVSLYWYRQALGQGPEFLTYFNYEAQQDKSGLPNDRFSAERPEGSISTLTIQRTEQRDSAMYRCASRTGVAGANVLTFGAGSRLTVL.

The rearrangement links TRBV24-1 to TRBJ2-2, with D unclear. The CDR3 extends over 15 amino acids. Germline V lookup: CDR1 KGHDR, CDR2 SFDVKD. Trimming removed 6 bases from V and 0 bases from J, with 10 bases in between. Here the CDR3 reads CATSSTHANTGELFF. CDR3 coding DNA: TGTGCCACCAGTTCGACGCATGCGAACACCGGGGAGCTGTTTTTT.

This clonotype was observed many times. This chain links TRBV7-3 with TRBJ2-6, with D perhaps matching TRBD1 (6 bases). Germline values: CDR1 SGHTA, CDR2 FQGTGA. The CDR3 is made up of 22 amino acids. V lost 1 base, J lost 0 bases, and 25 bases lay in between. The CDR3 spells CASSLRPGSRGELHSGANVLTF. The CDR3 DNA is TGTGCCAGCAGCTTAAGGCCCGGAAGCAGGGGAGAGCTACACTCTGGGGCCAACGTCCTGACTTTC. Combining the CDR3 with reference TRBV7-3 and TRBJ2-6 gives the whole variable domain GAGVSQTPSNKVTEKGKYVELRCDPISGHTALYWYRQSLGQGPEFLIYFQGTGAADDSGLPNDRFFAVRPEGSVSTLKIQRTERGDSAVYLCASSLRPGSRGELHSGANVLTFGAGSRLTVL.

The table lists this clonotype with many counts. V is TRBV7-6 and J is TRBJ2-3; D is uncertain. CDR3 length equals 14 residues. Trimming cost V 1 base and J 2 bases, with 7 bases left between them. Germline CDR1 and CDR2: SGHVS and FNYEAQ. This chain's CDR3 is CASSLVGYTDTQYF. The CDR3 bases are TGTGCCAGCAGCTTAGTAGGGTACACAGATACGCAGTATTTT.